Below, 8 T cell receptor beta chains from the same sample are listed, as sequenced in a study of T cell responses to AZD1222 COVID-19 vaccine. The repertoire was sequenced with immunoSEQ multiplex PCR; TCRdb's copy has only in-frame clones and lacks some. The table lists some 150,000 clones, roughly four fifths of them singletons, with 3.5% to 5% in the top ten. Sample: peripheral blood, taken on day 0 of MenACWY control vaccination. Source of these receptors: an adult in good health.

This sequence joins TRBV28 and TRBJ2-1, with D perhaps matching TRBD2 (6 bases). CDR1 is MDHEN, CDR2 SYDVKM, per germline. The ends were cut back, 4 bases at V and 9 bases at J, with 19 bases in the middle. CDR3 length: 15 residues. CDR3 protein: CASSSPTSTSREQFF. DNA of the CDR3: TGTGCCAGCAGTTCCCCGACTAGTACATCGCGTGAGCAGTTCTTC.

The DNA of the CDR3 is TGTGCCAGCAGCGTAATGTCAGGGAACACTGAAGCTTTCTTT. This sequence encodes CASSVMSGNTEAFF. The chain carries TRBV9 and TRBJ1-1, with D unclear. CDR1 is SGDLS, CDR2 YYNGEE, per germline. The CDR3 totals 14 residues. Trimming took 1 base from V and 1 from J, leaving 8 bases between them.

V and J are TRBV28 and TRBJ2-1; 8 bases align to TRBD1. The CDR3 loop spans 15 amino acids. V trimming: 4 bases; J trimming: 8 bases; junction bases outside the gene matches: 10. Germline-derived CDR1 and CDR2 are MDHEN and SYDVKM. CDR3 sequence: CASSSPAGGSDEQFF. The CDR3 bases are TGTGCCAGCAGTTCCCCGGCAGGGGGCAGCGATGAGCAGTTCTTC.

Worth noting for this clone: Relative to the germline gene, one junction end is altered; a read error may explain this. V is TRBV19 and J is TRBJ1-6; D call uncertain. The CDR3 spans 15 residues. The germline CDR1 and CDR2 sequences are LNHDA and SQIVND (reference sequence). The CDR3 sequence is CASSIGISEDSPLHF. The CDR3 bases are TGTGCCAGTAGCATAGGGATCTCTGAGGATTCACCCCTCCACTTT.

V gene TRBV7-8 combines with J gene TRBJ1-6, with D possibly TRBD1 on 5 matching bases. The CDR3 runs 15 residues. Germline V CDR1 and CDR2: SGHVS, FQNEAQ. V was pared by 1 base and J by 7 bases, with 11 bases between. CDR3 in amino acids: CASSLGGTGNSPLHF. The CDR3 DNA is TGTGCCAGCAGCTTAGGGGGGACCGGGAATTCACCCCTCCACTTT. The full variable domain, rest sourced from reference TRBV7-8 and TRBJ1-6, is GAGVSQSPRYKVAKRGQDVALRCDPISGHVSLFWYQQALGQGPEFLTYFQNEAQLDKSGLPSDRFFAERPEGSVSTLKIQRTQQEDSAVYLCASSLGGTGNSPLHFGNGTRLTVT.

The rearrangement links TRBV20-1 to TRBJ2-1, with TRBD1 matching over 7 bases. The CDR3 extends over 11 amino acids. Trimming took 6 bases from V and 7 from J; bases not matched to a gene: 3. CDR1 is DFQATT and CDR2 is SNEGSKA in the germline V gene (reference sequence). CDR3 region: CSAQTGNEQFF. CDR3 coding DNA: TGCAGTGCGCAGACAGGGAATGAGCAGTTCTTC.

This CDR3 reads CASSEAISSGTSQPQHF. In DNA form, the CDR3 reads TGTGCCAGCAGTGAAGCGATTTCATCCGGGACGAGTCAGCCCCAGCATTTT. The chain joins TRBV2 to TRBJ1-5, with a tentative D call TRBD1 (5 bases). Germline lookup yields CDR1 SNHLY and CDR2 FYNNEI. V lost 0 bases to trimming and J lost 6 bases, with 18 bases between them. This CDR3 comprises 17 residues. The variable domain in full, completed from reference TRBV2 and TRBJ1-5, reads EPEVTQTPSHQVTQMGQEVILRCVPISNHLYFYWYRQILGQKVEFLVSFYNNEISEKSEIFDDQFSVERPDGSNFTLKIRSTKLEDSAMYFCASSEAISSGTSQPQHFGDGTRLSIL.

The chain has TRBV6-1 and TRBJ1-5; tentative D call: TRBD1 (6 bases). The CDR3 has 19 amino acids. The V end was cut by 2 bases, the J end by 1 base, with 21 bases between. The germline gives CDR1 MNHNS, CDR2 SASEGT. This chain's CDR3 is CASSESVGGLSWSNQPQHF. The CDR3 bases are TGTGCCAGCAGTGAAAGTGTCGGGGGGCTCTCTTGGAGCAATCAGCCCCAGCATTTT.